The 9 T cell receptor beta chains in this list originate from one sample, sequenced in a study of cytomegalovirus exposure and HLA in healthy donors (dated by TCRdb to 2015 to 2018). Preparation of the library involved the immunoSEQ multiplex PCR assay. The multiplex PCR relied on a mix of 60 forward primers for TCR Vbeta segments and 13 reverse primers for TCR Jbeta segments. This is the immuneACCESS table as TCRdb keeps it, with only in-frame sequences that have V and J called. A part of the clones is gone; compared with another copy, unresolved V genes explain less than half, and the rest is unexplained. A total of some 200,000 clones appear in this sample, 81% of them only once. Together, the top ten hold 2.2% of the sample. Material for sequencing was PBMCs. These receptors originate from a woman in her 30s in good health and CMV-seronegative.

This clone has only one observation. The chain links TRBV29-1 to TRBJ2-1; D is unresolved. The CDR3 loop spans 12 amino acids. From germline, CDR1 is SQVTM and CDR2 ANQGSEA. V gave up 3 bases and J gave up 4 bases, with 7 bases separating them. CDR3 sequence: CSVEREYNEQFF. The CDR3 nucleotides read TGCAGCGTTGAGCGAGAGTACAATGAGCAGTTCTTC.

The chain carries TRBV4-2 and TRBJ2-7, with D tentatively TRBD2 (5 bases). CDR1 is LGHNA and CDR2 is YNFKEQ in the germline V gene. Trimming removed 2 bases from V and 3 bases from J, with 20 bases in between. There are 17 residues in the CDR3. As DNA, the CDR3 is TGTGCCAGCAGCCAAACCCCGAACCCTAGAGGAGGCTACGAGCAGTACTTC. Its protein is CASSQTPNPRGGYEQYF.

The V and J genes are TRBV2 and TRBJ1-5; D gene unclear. The CDR3 has 15 residues. Germline CDR1 is SNHLY and CDR2 is FYNNEI. V lost 5 bases, J lost 4 bases, and 15 bases lay in between. The CDR3 here is CASSKTGSSNQPQHF. In DNA, the CDR3 is TGTGCCAGCAGTAAGACCGGGTCATCAAATCAGCCCCAGCATTTT.

J is TRBJ2-5 and V is TRBV11-2, with 9 bases matching TRBD2. Germline values: CDR1 SGHAT, CDR2 FQNNGV. J gave up 4 bases and V 0 bases, and 9 bases lay outside the gene matches. The CDR3 contains 17 residues. The CDR3 DNA reads as TGTGCCAGCAGCTTAGAGTTACAGCGGGGGGCGGGAGAGACCCAGTACTTC. Protein: CASSLELQRGAGETQYF.

The chain employs TRBV27 and TRBJ1-5, with a weak D call TRBD1 (5 bases). The V gene lost 6 bases and the J gene lost 4 bases, with 10 bases spanning the gap. This CDR3 has 13 amino acids. Germline V gives CDR1 MNHEY, CDR2 SMNVEV (reference sequence). The CDR3 DNA reads TGTGCCAGCAGCAGGGCTGGTAATCAGCCCCAGCATTTT. Its translation: CASSRAGNQPQHF.

The rearrangement uses TRBV13 and TRBJ2-1, with 11 nucleotides matching TRBD1. Germline V gives CDR1 PRHDT, CDR2 FYEKMQ (reference sequence). Trimming removed 1 base from V and 6 bases from J; junction bases left unmatched: 17. The CDR3 runs 20 residues. The CDR3 DNA follows: TGTGCCAGCAGCTTAGTAGGGACAGGGGGACGCGTGGGTCAACCCAATGAGCAGTTCTTC. Residues: CASSLVGTGGRVGQPNEQFF.

CDR3 protein: CASSQRRGLAFF. The CDR3 nucleotides read TGTGCCAGCAGCCAACGCAGGGGGCTAGCTTTCTTT. This chain links TRBV6-5 with TRBJ1-1; 8 bases are a match to TRBD1. CDR1 and CDR2 from the germline V gene are MNHEY and SVGAGI. The V and J ends lost 6 bases and 10 bases, in that order; junction bases with no gene match: 7. The CDR3 contains 12 residues.

The gene calls are TRBV28 and TRBJ2-7; 12 bases are a match to TRBD1. The CDR3 is 13 residues long. Germline-derived CDR1 and CDR2 are MDHEN and SYDVKM. The V segment lost 8 bases and the J segment 6 bases; nucleotides outside the gene matches: 5. The chain's CDR3 is CASGTGGVIEQYF. As DNA, the CDR3 is TGTGCCAGCGGGACAGGGGGCGTGATCGAGCAGTACTTC.

The rearrangement uses TRBV5-6 and TRBJ1-1, with no clear D. CDR1 is SGHDT, CDR2 YYEEEE, per germline. V was cut by 2 bases and J by 3 bases, with 14 bases left in between. The CDR3 has 15 amino acids. DNA for the CDR3: TGTGCCAGCAGCTTCTTCGCTCCTGGAGACACTGAAGCTTTCTTT. Translated, it gives CASSFFAPGDTEAFF.